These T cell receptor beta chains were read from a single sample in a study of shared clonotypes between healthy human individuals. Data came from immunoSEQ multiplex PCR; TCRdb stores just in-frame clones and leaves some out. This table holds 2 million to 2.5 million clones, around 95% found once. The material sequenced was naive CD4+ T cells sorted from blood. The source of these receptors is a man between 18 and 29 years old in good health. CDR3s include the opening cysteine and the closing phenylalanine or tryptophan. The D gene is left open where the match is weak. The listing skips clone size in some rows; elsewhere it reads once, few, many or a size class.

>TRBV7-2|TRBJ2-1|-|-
TGTGCCAGCAGCTTAGGGAGTAATTACAATGAGCAGTTCTTC
CASSLGSNYNEQFF
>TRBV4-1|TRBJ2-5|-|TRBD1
TGCGCCAGCAGCCAAGGCGGCGGGACAGGGGGACAAGAGACCCAGTACTTC
CASSQGGGTGGQETQYF
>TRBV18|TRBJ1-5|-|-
TGTGCCAGCTCACCAATTTCTGCGACCGGTCCCAATCAGCCCCAGCATTTT
CASSPISATGPNQPQHF
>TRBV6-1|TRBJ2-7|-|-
TGTGCCAGCAGTGAAGCCCGACGGACCTACGAGCAGTACTTC
CASSEARRTYEQYF
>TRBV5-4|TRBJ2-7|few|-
TGTGCCAGCAGCAACTCCTACGAGCAGTACTTC
CASSNSYEQYF
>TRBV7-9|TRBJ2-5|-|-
TGTGCCAGCAGCCAACTAGTCCAAGAGACCCAGTACTTC
CASSQLVQETQYF
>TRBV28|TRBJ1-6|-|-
TGTGTTAGTCGAGGGGGAATTAATTCACCCCTCCACTTT
CVSRGGINSPLHF
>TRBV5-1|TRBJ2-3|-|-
TGCGCCAGCAGCTTAGGACCCGAGGATACGCAGTATTTT
CASSLGPEDTQYF
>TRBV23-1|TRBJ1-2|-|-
TGCGCCAGCAGTCAGCAGGGTTGGGGCTATGGCTACACCTTC
CASSQQGWGYGYTF
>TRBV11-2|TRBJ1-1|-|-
TGTGCCAGCAGCCCCAGTGGCAGACTCTACACTGAAGCTTTCTTT
CASSPSGRLYTEAFF
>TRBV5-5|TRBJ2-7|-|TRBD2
TGTGCCAGCAGCTTTAGGGCTAGCGGGACCTACGAGCAGTACTTC
CASSFRASGTYEQYF
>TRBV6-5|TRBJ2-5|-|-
TGTGCCAGCAGTTCAACGGAGACCCAGTACTTC
CASSSTETQYF
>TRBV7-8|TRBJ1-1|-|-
TGTGCCAGCAGCTTTAGGGACGGGAACACTGAAGCTTTCTTT
CASSFRDGNTEAFF
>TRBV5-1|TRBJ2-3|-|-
TGCGCCAGCTTCCTAGCGACCAGCACAGATACGCAGTATTTT
CASFLATSTDTQYF
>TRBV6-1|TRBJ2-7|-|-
TGTGCCAGCAGTGTCAGTCAGGGTTACTACGAGCAGTACTTC
CASSVSQGYYEQYF
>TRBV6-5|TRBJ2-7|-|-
TGTGCCAGCAGTTACTCTCAGGTCTCCTACGAGCAGTACTTC
CASSYSQVSYEQYF
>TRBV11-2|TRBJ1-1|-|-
TGTGCCAGCAGCTTAAGGGCGAACACTGAAGCTTTCTTT
CASSLRANTEAFF
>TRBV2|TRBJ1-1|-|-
TGTGCCAGCAGTGGACAGAGCAGTTACACTGAAGCTTTCTTT
CASSGQSSYTEAFF
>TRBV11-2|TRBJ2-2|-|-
TGTGCCAGCAGCTTAGAGGGGGCGAACACCGGGGAGCTGTTTTTT
CASSLEGANTGELFF
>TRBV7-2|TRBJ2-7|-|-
TGTGCCAGCAGCCAGGACCGCTACGAGCAGTACTTC
CASSQDRYEQYF
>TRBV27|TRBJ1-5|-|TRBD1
TGTGCCAGCAGTTTGGGAGGGGGCTACAATCAGCCCCAGCATTTT
CASSLGGGYNQPQHF
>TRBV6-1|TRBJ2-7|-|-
TGTGCCAGCAGTGAAACGACATTAGGACAGTACTTC
CASSETTLGQYF
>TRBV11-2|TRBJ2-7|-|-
TGTGCCAGCAGCTTAGTCCTGGGGTCTTCCTACGAGCAGTACTTC
CASSLVLGSSYEQYF
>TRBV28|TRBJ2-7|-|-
TGTGCCAGCAGTTTCTCTTCCCGGGCACTCGAGCAGTACTTC
CASSFSSRALEQYF
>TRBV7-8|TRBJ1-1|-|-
TGTGCCAGCAGCTTAGGTTGGGAGAGGAACATGAACACTGAAGCTTTCTTT
CASSLGWERNMNTEAFF
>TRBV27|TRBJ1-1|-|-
TGTGCCAGCAGTTTACCGGGGGGCAAAGCTTTCTTT
CASSLPGGKAFF
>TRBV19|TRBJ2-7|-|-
TGTGCCAGTAGCCCGACGTATACCAGGGGTTACGAGCAGTACTTC
CASSPTYTRGYEQYF
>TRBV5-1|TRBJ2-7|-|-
TGCGCCAGCAGCCCCTTGGGGCTCGCGACGGTATCCGAGCAGTACTTC
CASSPLGLATVSEQYF
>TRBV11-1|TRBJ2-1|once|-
TGTGCCAGCAGCTTAGGGGACTTCTCCTACAATGAGCAGTTCTTC
CASSLGDFSYNEQFF
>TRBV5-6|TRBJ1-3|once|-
TGTGCCAGCAGCTTTATCTCTGGAAACACCATATATTTT
CASSFISGNTIYF
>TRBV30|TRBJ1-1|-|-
TGTGCCTGGACAGGGTCCTTCCCTCAAAACACTGAAGCTTTCTTT
CAWTGSFPQNTEAFF
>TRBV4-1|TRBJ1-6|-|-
TGCGCCAGCAGTTGGGATTTCTCCTATAATTCACCCCTCCACTTT
CASSWDFSYNSPLHF
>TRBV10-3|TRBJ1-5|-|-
TGTGCCATCAGTGAGTCTGGGAAGGATCAGCCCCAGCATTTT
CAISESGKDQPQHF
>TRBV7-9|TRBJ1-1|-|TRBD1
TGTGCCAGCAGCGCAGGGACAGGGGTTTACACTGAAGCTTTCTTT
CASSAGTGVYTEAFF
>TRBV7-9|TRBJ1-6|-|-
TGTGCCAGCAGCTTACAGGAGAATTCACCCCTCCACTTT
CASSLQENSPLHF
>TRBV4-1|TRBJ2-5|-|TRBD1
TGCGCCAGCAGCCAGGACAGGGAGATACAAGAGACCCAGTACTTC
CASSQDREIQETQYF
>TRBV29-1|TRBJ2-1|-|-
TGCAGCGTTAGCCGAGCAAGGGGTGGGGGAGACAATGAGCAGTTCTTC
CSVSRARGGGDNEQFF
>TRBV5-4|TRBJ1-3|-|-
TGTGCCAGCAGTCTTTCAGGACGGGGAAACACCATATATTTT
CASSLSGRGNTIYF
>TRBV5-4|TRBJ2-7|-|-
TGTGCCAGCAGCCCCGGACAGATGACCTACGAGCAGTACTTC
CASSPGQMTYEQYF
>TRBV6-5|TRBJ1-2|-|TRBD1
TGTGCCAGCAGTTACTCCGGACAGGGGTCCTATGGCTACACCTTC
CASSYSGQGSYGYTF
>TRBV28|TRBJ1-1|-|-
TGTGCCAGCAGTTTATTGGCCCAGGGAGTTGAAGCTTTCTTT
CASSLLAQGVEAFF
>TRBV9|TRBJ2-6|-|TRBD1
TGTGCCAGCAGCGAGGGGACAGGATTCTCTGGGGCCAACGTCCTGACTTTC
CASSEGTGFSGANVLTF
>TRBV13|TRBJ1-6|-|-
TGTGCCAGCAGCATTAGACAGGCCGGCTCGAATTCACCCCTCCACTTT
CASSIRQAGSNSPLHF
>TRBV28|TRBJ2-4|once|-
TGTGCCAGCAGTTTGGACGGCTCACTAGCCAAAAACATTCAGTACTTC
CASSLDGSLAKNIQYF
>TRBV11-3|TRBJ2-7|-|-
TGTGCCAGCAGATTCCTTGCCCTAATCTCCTACGAGCAGTACTTC
CASRFLALISYEQYF
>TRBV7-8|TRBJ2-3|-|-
TGTGCCAGCAGCAGGCAGGTCACAGATACGCAGTATTTT
CASSRQVTDTQYF
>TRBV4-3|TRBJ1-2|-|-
TGCGCCAGCAGCCAGGACCCCGGAACCTTACGGGGCTACACCTTC
CASSQDPGTLRGYTF
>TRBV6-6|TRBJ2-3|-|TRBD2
TGTGCCAGCAGTTACGGTCTGAGCGGGAGAGGCGATACGCAGTATTTT
CASSYGLSGRGDTQYF
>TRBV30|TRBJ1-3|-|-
TGTGCCTGGAGTGGGGGAAACACCATATATTTT
CAWSGGNTIYF
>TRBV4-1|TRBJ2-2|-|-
TGCGCCAGCAGCCACAGCAGGGGTGGTCCCGGGGAGCTGTTTTTT
CASSHSRGGPGELFF
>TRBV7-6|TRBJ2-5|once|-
TGTGCCAGCAGCCGCAGACAGCAAGAGACCCAGTACTTC
CASSRRQQETQYF
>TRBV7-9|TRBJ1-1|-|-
TGTGCCAGCAGCTTAAAAAGGGAAACTGAAGCTTTCTTT
CASSLKRETEAFF
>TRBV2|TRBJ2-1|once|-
TGTGCCAGCAGTGCCGGCTTTGGGTACAATGAGCAGTTCTTC
CASSAGFGYNEQFF
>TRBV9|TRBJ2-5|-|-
TGTGCCAGCAGCGTAAGGACAGCCACTCTAGAGACCCAGTACTTC
CASSVRTATLETQYF
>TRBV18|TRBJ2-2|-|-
TGTGCCAGCTCACCACAACAGGCAGGGGACACCGGGGAGCTGTTTTTT
CASSPQQAGDTGELFF
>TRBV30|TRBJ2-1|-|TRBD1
TGTGCCTGGACCGCCGACAGGGCATCCTACAATGAGCAGTTCTTC
CAWTADRASYNEQFF
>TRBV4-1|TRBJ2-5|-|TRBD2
TGCGCCAGCAGCCCTACGACTAGCAGAGGAGAGACCCAGTACTTC
CASSPTTSRGETQYF
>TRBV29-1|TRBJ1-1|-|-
TGCAGCGTTGACACCCAACTGAACACTGAAGCTTTCTTT
CSVDTQLNTEAFF
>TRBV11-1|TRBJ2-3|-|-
TGTGCCAGCAGTCCTCATCCGGGGGAGTGGTCAGATACGCAGTATTTT
CASSPHPGEWSDTQYF
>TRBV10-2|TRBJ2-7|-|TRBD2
TGCGCCAGCAATCAGCGGGAGGCGGACGAGCAGTACTTC
CASNQREADEQYF